This T cell receptor beta chain is drawn from a study of T cell changes during pregnancy in multiple sclerosis. Clones were read by immunoSEQ multiplex PCR, and TCRdb kept only the in-frame ones, dropping some. The table records approximately 100,000 clones, 90% to 95% of them present only once. The TCR was taken from a female donor with multiple sclerosis, enrolled in a pregnancy study. Source: peripheral blood, taken before pregnancy.

The CDR3 sequence: CASSLRRGAFF. CDR3 bases: TGTGCCAGCAGCTTACGGCGGGGAGCTTTCTTT. The J gene is TRBJ1-1, the V gene TRBV5-8; D remains unclear. CDR3 length: 11 amino acids. The V and J ends lost 2 bases and 10 bases respectively, with 9 bases between them. The V gene's germline CDR1 is SGHTS and CDR2 YDEGEE.